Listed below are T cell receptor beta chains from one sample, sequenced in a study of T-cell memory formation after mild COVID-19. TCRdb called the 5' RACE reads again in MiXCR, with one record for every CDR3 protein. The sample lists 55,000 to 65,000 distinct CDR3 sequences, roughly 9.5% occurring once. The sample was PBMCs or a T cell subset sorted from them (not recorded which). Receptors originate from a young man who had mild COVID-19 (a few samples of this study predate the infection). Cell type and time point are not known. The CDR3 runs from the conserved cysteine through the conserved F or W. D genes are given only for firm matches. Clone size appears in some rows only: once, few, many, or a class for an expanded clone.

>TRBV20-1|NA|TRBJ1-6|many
TGCAGTGCTAGAGAGGTGGCGGGTTCACCCCTCCACTTT
CSAREVAGSPLHF
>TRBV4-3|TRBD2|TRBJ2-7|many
TGCGCCAGCAGCCAAGAAGTCAGCGGGGGAACCTACGAGCAGTACTTC
CASSQEVSGGTYEQYF
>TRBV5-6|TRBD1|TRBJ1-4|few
TGTGCCAGCAGCAAACAGGGGACTAATGAAAAACTGTTTTTT
CASSKQGTNEKLFF
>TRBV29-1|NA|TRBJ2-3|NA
TGCAGCGTTGGAGAGTCTAGCACAGATACGCAGTATTTT
CSVGESSTDTQYF
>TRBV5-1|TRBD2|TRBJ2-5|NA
TGCGCCAGCAGCTCGGGGCTAGCGGGGGTTGAGACCCAGTACTTC
CASSSGLAGVETQYF
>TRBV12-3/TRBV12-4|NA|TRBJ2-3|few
TGTGCCAGCAGTATCCCACAGGGATTTAATACGCAGTATTTT
CASSIPQGFNTQYF
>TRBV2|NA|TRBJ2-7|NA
TGTGCCAGCAGTGAAGACAGGGCGTACGAGCAGTACTTC
CASSEDRAYEQYF
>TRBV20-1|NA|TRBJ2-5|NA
TGCAGTGCTACAGGGGAGGGGCAAGAGACCCAGTACTTC
CSATGEGQETQYF
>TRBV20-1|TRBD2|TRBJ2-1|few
TGCAGTGTTCAGGCGCTAGCGGGGGTGTCTCGCGCCTACAATGAGCAGTTCTTC
CSVQALAGVSRAYNEQFF
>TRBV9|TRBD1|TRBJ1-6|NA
TGTGCCAGCAGCGGTCGGACAGGGGGCGATTCACCCCTCCACTTT
CASSGRTGGDSPLHF
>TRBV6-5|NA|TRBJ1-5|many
TGTGCCAGCAGCCAGGGTAGGCAGCCCCAGCATTTT
CASSQGRQPQHF
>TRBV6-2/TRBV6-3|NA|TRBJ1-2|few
TGTGCCAGCCTTGGGGGCGCAAGGCCCTATGGCTACACCTTC
CASLGGARPYGYTF
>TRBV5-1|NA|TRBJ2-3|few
TGCGCCAGCAGCTTGTTGGGAGGTAGTGCAGATACGCAGTATTTT
CASSLLGGSADTQYF
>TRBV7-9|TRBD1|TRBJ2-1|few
TGTGCCACCGAAGGACAGGGGGGGGTAAGTGAGCAGTTCTTC
CATEGQGGVSEQFF
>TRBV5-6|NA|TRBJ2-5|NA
TGTGCCAGCAGCTTGGATGAGCAAGAGACCCAGTACTTC
CASSLDEQETQYF
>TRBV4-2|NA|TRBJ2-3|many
TGTGCCAGCAGCCAAGAGGGGTCAGGGCCAGATACGCAGTATTTT
CASSQEGSGPDTQYF
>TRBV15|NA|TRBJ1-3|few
TGTGCCACCAGCTCCCGGGGTGGGGTTGACACCATATATTTT
CATSSRGGVDTIYF
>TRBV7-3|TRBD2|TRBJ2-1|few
TGTGCCAGCAGCCTTATAGCGGGGGGGCCTTCTGAGCAGTTCTTC
CASSLIAGGPSEQFF
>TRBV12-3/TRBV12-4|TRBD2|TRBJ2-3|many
TGTGCCAGCAGTTTACTTCTAGCGGGGGATCTCACAGATACGCAGTATTTT
CASSLLLAGDLTDTQYF
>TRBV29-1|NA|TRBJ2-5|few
TGCAGCGTTGAGAGAAACGGGGGCGGGCAAGAGACCCAGTACTTC
CSVERNGGGQETQYF
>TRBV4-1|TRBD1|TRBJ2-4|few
TGCGCCAGCAGCCATGACGGACAGGGCCGTCAGTACTTC
CASSHDGQGRQYF
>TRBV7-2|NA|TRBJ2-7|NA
TGTGCCAGCAGCTTTAGTCCCGAGAAAGGGTACGAGCAGTACTTC
CASSFSPEKGYEQYF
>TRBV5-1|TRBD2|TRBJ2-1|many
TGCGCCAGCGGACTAGCGGCGTCCTACAATGAGCAGTTCTTC
CASGLAASYNEQFF
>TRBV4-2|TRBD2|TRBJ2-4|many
TGTGCCAGCAGCCAGGACCTACATAGCGGGGGAGAAAGCATTCAGTACTTC
CASSQDLHSGGESIQYF